These T cell receptor beta chains were read from a single sample in a study of T cell responses to AZD1222 COVID-19 vaccine. The repertoire was sequenced with immunoSEQ multiplex PCR; TCRdb's copy has only in-frame clones and lacks some. The sample has approximately 150,000 clones, approximately 88% seen once. The source was peripheral blood, collected 28 days after the second dose of the MenACWY control vaccine. These receptors were taken from an adult who received the MenACWY meningococcal vaccine as a control. CDR3s include the opening cysteine and the closing phenylalanine or tryptophan. Fields, in order: V gene, J gene, CDR3 length, clone size, D gene, CDR3 protein. A D gene is named only where the DNA matches it firmly. Size is omitted from some rows. Given values are once, few, many or a class for expanded clones.

v_call: TRBV28
j_call: TRBJ2-1
cdr3_length: 15
clone_size: -
d_call: -
cdr3_aa: CASSAPGTFNNEQFF

v_call: TRBV5-1
j_call: TRBJ1-4
cdr3_length: 15
clone_size: -
d_call: -
cdr3_aa: CASSPRPSPGEKLFF

v_call: TRBV20-1
j_call: TRBJ2-1
cdr3_length: 11
clone_size: -
d_call: -
cdr3_aa: CSARRTELQFF

v_call: TRBV10-2
j_call: TRBJ2-1
cdr3_length: 15
clone_size: -
d_call: -
cdr3_aa: CASTPQSGSYNEQFF

v_call: TRBV28
j_call: TRBJ1-2
cdr3_length: 15
clone_size: -
d_call: TRBD1
cdr3_aa: CASSSARGAVDGYTF

v_call: TRBV2
j_call: TRBJ2-7
cdr3_length: 17
clone_size: -
d_call: -
cdr3_aa: CASSERHPLRVNYEQYF

v_call: TRBV27
j_call: TRBJ1-4
cdr3_length: 14
clone_size: -
d_call: -
cdr3_aa: CASSFTGVGEKLFF

v_call: TRBV7-6
j_call: TRBJ2-6
cdr3_length: 16
clone_size: -
d_call: -
cdr3_aa: CASSPRQFSGANVLTF

v_call: TRBV19
j_call: TRBJ2-4
cdr3_length: 13
clone_size: -
d_call: TRBD1
cdr3_aa: CASSSHRGNIQYF

v_call: TRBV23-1
j_call: TRBJ2-3
cdr3_length: 13
clone_size: few
d_call: -
cdr3_aa: CASSNRYTDTQYF

v_call: TRBV28
j_call: TRBJ2-7
cdr3_length: 15
clone_size: -
d_call: TRBD2
cdr3_aa: CASSLQGSGRREQYF

v_call: TRBV10-3
j_call: TRBJ2-7
cdr3_length: 12
clone_size: -
d_call: -
cdr3_aa: CAIRAGDYEQYF

v_call: TRBV2
j_call: TRBJ1-2
cdr3_length: 13
clone_size: -
d_call: TRBD1
cdr3_aa: CASAGTGAHGYTF

v_call: TRBV5-1
j_call: TRBJ2-2
cdr3_length: 14
clone_size: -
d_call: -
cdr3_aa: CASSIDRNTGELFF

v_call: TRBV9
j_call: TRBJ2-6
cdr3_length: 16
clone_size: -
d_call: -
cdr3_aa: CASSVEHFAGANVLTF

v_call: TRBV7-9
j_call: TRBJ1-3
cdr3_length: 15
clone_size: -
d_call: -
cdr3_aa: CASSLDAGSGNTIYF

v_call: TRBV5-6
j_call: TRBJ2-7
cdr3_length: 14
clone_size: once
d_call: TRBD2
cdr3_aa: CASREAGGSYEQYF

v_call: TRBV5-1
j_call: TRBJ2-2
cdr3_length: 16
clone_size: -
d_call: -
cdr3_aa: CASSLAGGGQTGELFF

v_call: TRBV9
j_call: TRBJ2-1
cdr3_length: 11
clone_size: -
d_call: -
cdr3_aa: CASSSRNEQFF

v_call: TRBV28
j_call: TRBJ2-7
cdr3_length: 15
clone_size: once
d_call: TRBD2
cdr3_aa: CASSRRLADSYEQYF

v_call: TRBV5-1
j_call: TRBJ1-1
cdr3_length: 17
clone_size: -
d_call: -
cdr3_aa: CASSWRGGNSMNTEAFF

v_call: TRBV27
j_call: TRBJ2-2
cdr3_length: 15
clone_size: -
d_call: -
cdr3_aa: CASSKQLGQYGELFF

v_call: TRBV11-3
j_call: TRBJ2-2
cdr3_length: 12
clone_size: -
d_call: -
cdr3_aa: CASSSDTGELFF

v_call: TRBV2
j_call: TRBJ2-1
cdr3_length: 16
clone_size: few
d_call: -
cdr3_aa: CASSESLVSSYNEQFF

v_call: TRBV6-5
j_call: TRBJ2-3
cdr3_length: 16
clone_size: -
d_call: -
cdr3_aa: CASSYSSTGKTDTQYF

v_call: TRBV28
j_call: TRBJ2-1
cdr3_length: 17
clone_size: -
d_call: TRBD2
cdr3_aa: CASRTSGRVYMYNEQFF

v_call: TRBV6-6
j_call: TRBJ2-2
cdr3_length: 16
clone_size: -
d_call: -
cdr3_aa: CASSYSLSPTPGELFF

v_call: TRBV19
j_call: TRBJ2-7
cdr3_length: 12
clone_size: -
d_call: -
cdr3_aa: CASSNQFYEQYF

v_call: TRBV18
j_call: TRBJ2-5
cdr3_length: 14
clone_size: -
d_call: TRBD1
cdr3_aa: CASSPVGQGETQYF

v_call: TRBV6-5
j_call: TRBJ1-1
cdr3_length: 13
clone_size: -
d_call: -
cdr3_aa: CAITSSWPGKAFF